This record covers a single TCR beta chain. The antigen remains unidentified. Purities over 95% were achieved in all sorted populations. The entirety of the isolated RNA underwent reverse transcription, so expressed TCRB transcripts were sequenced. The protocol was immunoSEQ multiplex PCR, while the TCRdb copy is restricted to in-frame clones and leaves out a portion. This table holds 130,000 or so clones, about 8.7% found once. The sample belongs to a study of beta chain features in type 1 diabetes. Study-level background: All samples together contributed 107,917,701 sorted cells for examination.

The CDR3 totals 14 residues. V lost 1 base and J lost 2, with 5 bases in between. Germline CDR1 is SGHTA and CDR2 is FQGTGA. The study, taken as a whole, reports: VDJ junctions from type 1 diabetes patients carried fewer insertions and larger deletions. People with Type 1 diabetes carried modestly yet significantly shorter TCRB CDR3s in all four CD4+ subsets.

Sequences were obtained from central memory CD4+ T cells from blood. The sequence derives from a man aged 18 to 35 in good health. The chain is built from TRBV7-3 and TRBJ2-2; D is uncertain. For the CDR3, the DNA is TGTGCCAGCAGCTTAAACAGAAACACCGGGGAGCTGTTTTTT. Amino acid sequence: CASSLNRNTGELFF.